This T cell receptor (beta chain) was sequenced for a study of Graves' ophthalmopathy and Graves' hyperthyroidism. None of the included patients had other autoimmune diseases, uncontrolled infections, pregnancy or lactation, as these led to exclusion. Per the germline V gene, CDR1 is DFQATT and CDR2 is SNEGSKA (reference sequence). This CDR3 is built from 14 residues. The trim removed 3 bases at V and 4 bases at J, leaving 8 bases unmatched. For repertoire sequencing, the TCR beta CDR3 regions were amplified from RNA transcripts. First-round RT-PCR with HTBI primers preceded a second-round multiplex PCR. TCRdb independently ran MiXCR on the multiplex PCR reads; one entry per CDR3 protein. The sample has fewer than 650,000 distinct CDR3 sequences, about 24% seen once; the top ten hold more than 5.5%.

The chain joins TRBV20-1 to TRBJ1-2, with TRBD1 identical over 7 bases. Sequencing was carried out using peripheral blood. This sequence was found in a woman aged 18-35 years with stable Graves' hyperthyroidism. Some clones in this sample may be carry-over from other donors' samples. The CDR3 spells CSARNRGWGYGYTF. CDR3 coding DNA: TGCAGTGCTAGGAACAGGGGCTGGGGCTATGGCTACACCTTC.